The subject of this entry is one T cell receptor (beta chain). The antigen is not known. This CDR3 comprises 13 residues. From germline, CDR1 is SNHLY and CDR2 FYNNEI. V lost 5 bases to trimming and J lost 3 bases, with 11 bases between them. Stated time point: baseline pretreatment blood. Treatment given: 15 Gy SBRT to primary tumor, nephrectomy 4 weeks later. Blood was sampled at baseline, 2 weeks and 4 weeks after SBRT. TCRdb's copy holds only in-frame clones and misses some; the assay was immunoSEQ multiplex PCR. This table has about 140,000 clones, around four fifths appearing once. This record belongs to a study of radiation and T cells in renal cell carcinoma. Whole-study findings and limits: Top tumor clonotypes rose in blood 2 weeks post-radiation, then contracted. Without pretreatment biopsies, baseline tumor clonotype presence was undetermined.

This sample comprised blood, obtained from a patient whose treatment included radiotherapy and nephrectomy. The chain carries TRBV2 and TRBJ2-7, with D unresolved. The TCR was taken from a woman in her 50s with renal cell carcinoma. The CDR3: CASSYRSSYEQYF. The CDR3 region has the DNA TGTGCCAGCAGTTATCGATCTAGCTACGAGCAGTACTTC.